This is a list of T cell receptor beta chains from one sample in a study of T cells in Graves' hyperthyroidism and ophthalmopathy. TCRdb recomputed calls from the multiplex PCR reads with MiXCR, one row per CDR3 protein. In the table there are approximately 510,000 distinct CDR3 sequences, about a fifth of which are singletons. Source material: blood. These TCRs come from a man in his late teens or twenties with Graves' hyperthyroidism. Each CDR3 is given with its conserved first and last residue. D genes are given only for firm matches. The size field is filled for only some rows; it gives once, few, many or a size class.

V	J	size	D	CDR3	DNA
TRBV11-2	TRBJ2-7	many	-	CASSYGTELEQYF	TGTGCCAGCAGTTACGGGACCGAGCTGGAGCAGTACTTC
TRBV12-3/TRBV12-4	TRBJ2-3	few	TRBD2	CASSPGLASGGITQYF	TGTGCCAGCAGTCCTGGTTTGGCTAGCGGGGGGATTACGCAGTATTTT
TRBV19	TRBJ1-1	many	-	CASSVGASNTEAFF	TGTGCCAGTAGTGTCGGGGCCTCGAACACTGAAGCTTTCTTT
TRBV6-5	TRBJ1-1	many	-	CASSWRQEHTEAFF	TGTGCCAGCAGTTGGCGGCAGGAACACACTGAAGCTTTCTTT
TRBV3-1	TRBJ2-7	few	-	CASSQVPDGSYEQYF	TGTGCCAGCAGCCAAGTCCCGGACGGGTCCTACGAGCAGTACTTC
TRBV28	TRBJ2-7	many	-	CASSKALGEQYF	TGTGCCAGCAGTAAGGCCCTCGGGGAGCAGTACTTC
TRBV7-3	TRBJ2-5	-	TRBD2	CASSLIAGAPETQYF	TGTGCCAGCAGCCTAATAGCGGGAGCCCCAGAGACCCAGTACTTC
TRBV28	TRBJ2-7	-	-	CASSPSGSIYEQYF	TGTGCCAGCAGTCCCTCGGGGAGCATCTACGAGCAGTACTTC
TRBV2	TRBJ2-7	-	-	CASSDNRGEQYF	TGTGCCAGCAGTGACAACCGGGGCGAGCAGTACTTC
TRBV4-1	TRBJ1-2	-	-	CASSLRPGQMNYGYTF	TGCGCCAGCAGCCTACGGCCAGGACAGATGAACTATGGCTACACCTTC
TRBV15	TRBJ2-2	many	-	CATSDRAQNTGELFF	TGTGCCACCAGCGACCGGGCCCAAAACACCGGGGAGCTGTTTTTT
TRBV7-8	TRBJ1-2	-	TRBD1	CASSLEIAGTGVGYTF	TGTGCCAGCAGCTTAGAGATAGCCGGGACAGGGGTTGGCTACACCTTC
TRBV5-1	TRBJ2-5	many	TRBD2	CASSLAGTSGQETQYF	TGCGCCAGCAGCTTGGCCGGGACTAGCGGTCAAGAGACCCAGTACTTC
TRBV19	TRBJ2-5	few	-	CASTHGVSQLETQYF	TGTGCCAGCACCCACGGCGTCTCCCAGTTGGAGACCCAGTACTTC
TRBV28	TRBJ1-1	many	-	CASSLWGGLAEAFF	TGTGCCAGCAGTTTATGGGGGGGCTTGGCTGAAGCTTTCTTT
TRBV7-9	TRBJ1-1	few	-	CASSLERLGTEAFF	TGTGCCAGCAGCTTAGAACGGTTAGGCACTGAAGCTTTCTTT
TRBV12-3/TRBV12-4	TRBJ1-2	-	TRBD1	CASTVYRGRYGYTF	TGTGCCAGCACCGTTTACAGGGGGCGCTACGGCTACACCTTC
TRBV27	TRBJ2-6	-	-	CASSLALSALGANVLTF	TGTGCCAGCAGTTTAGCCCTGAGTGCTCTGGGGGCCAACGTCCTGACTTTC
TRBV6-1	TRBJ2-2	many	-	CASSEALQLFSGELFF	TGTGCCAGCAGTGAAGCGCTTCAGTTATTCTCCGGGGAGCTGTTTTTT
TRBV20-1	TRBJ2-5	many	TRBD2	CSASHPARGNEAQYF	TGCAGTGCTAGTCACCCCGCGCGGGGGAATGAGGCCCAGTACTTC
TRBV15	TRBJ2-7	many	-	CATSRDFGGSYEQYF	TGTGCCACCAGCAGAGATTTTGGGGGGTCCTACGAGCAGTACTTC
TRBV20-1	TRBJ2-7	many	-	CSALRGYEQYF	TGCAGTGCGTTAAGGGGGTACGAGCAGTACTTC
TRBV12-3/TRBV12-4	TRBJ2-1	many	TRBD1	CASTPSGQINNEQFF	TGTGCCAGCACCCCCTCGGGACAGATCAACAATGAGCAGTTCTTC
TRBV12-5	TRBJ2-7	-	-	CASGGTQGITYEQYF	TGTGCTAGTGGGGGGACTCAGGGGATCACCTACGAGCAGTACTTC
TRBV19	TRBJ1-5	many	-	CASSTRAQINQPQHF	TGTGCCAGTAGTACCCGCGCGCAGATCAATCAGCCCCAGCATTTT